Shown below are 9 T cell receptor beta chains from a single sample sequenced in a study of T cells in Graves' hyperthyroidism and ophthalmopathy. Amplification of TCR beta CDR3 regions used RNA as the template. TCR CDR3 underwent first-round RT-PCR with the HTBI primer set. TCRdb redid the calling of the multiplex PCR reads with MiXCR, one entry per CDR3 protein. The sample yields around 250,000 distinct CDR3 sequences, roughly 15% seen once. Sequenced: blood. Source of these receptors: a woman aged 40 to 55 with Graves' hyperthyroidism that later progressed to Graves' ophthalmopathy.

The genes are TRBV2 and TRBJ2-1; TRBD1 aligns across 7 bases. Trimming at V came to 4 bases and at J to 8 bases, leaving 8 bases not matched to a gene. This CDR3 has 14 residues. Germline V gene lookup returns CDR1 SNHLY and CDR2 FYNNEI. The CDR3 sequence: CASSVTGAVDEQFF. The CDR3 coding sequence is TGTGCCAGCAGTGTAACAGGGGCTGTGGATGAGCAGTTCTTC.

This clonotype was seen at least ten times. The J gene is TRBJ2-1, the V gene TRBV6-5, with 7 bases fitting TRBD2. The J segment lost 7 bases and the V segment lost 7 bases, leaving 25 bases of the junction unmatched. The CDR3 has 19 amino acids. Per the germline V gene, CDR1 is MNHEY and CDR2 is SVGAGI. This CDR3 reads CASTLLAGVAGSFTNEQFF. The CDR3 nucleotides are TGTGCCAGCACCCTGCTGGCGGGGGTTGCGGGAAGTTTTACAAATGAGCAGTTCTTC.

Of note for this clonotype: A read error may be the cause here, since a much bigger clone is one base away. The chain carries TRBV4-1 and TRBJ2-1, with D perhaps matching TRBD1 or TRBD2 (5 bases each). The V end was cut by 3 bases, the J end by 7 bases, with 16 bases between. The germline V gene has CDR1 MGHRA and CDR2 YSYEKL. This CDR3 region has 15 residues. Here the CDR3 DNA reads TGCGCCAGCAGCCACCCCCCCGGGACGCGGAATGAGCAGTTCTTC. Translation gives CASSHPPGTRNEQFF.

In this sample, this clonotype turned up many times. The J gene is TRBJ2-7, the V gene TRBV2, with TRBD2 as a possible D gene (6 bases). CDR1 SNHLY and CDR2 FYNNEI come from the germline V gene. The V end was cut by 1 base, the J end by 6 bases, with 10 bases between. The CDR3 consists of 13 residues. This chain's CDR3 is CASSEETRSEQYF. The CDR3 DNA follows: TGTGCCAGCAGTGAAGAGACTAGAAGCGAGCAGTACTTC.

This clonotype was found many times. The CDR3 sequence is CASSYMWAGTGELFF. The CDR3 DNA sequence: TGTGCCAGCAGTTACATGTGGGCAGGGACCGGGGAGCTGTTTTTT. The rearrangement links TRBV6-6 to TRBJ2-2; a weak D match, TRBD1 (5 bases). Trimming cost V 2 bases and J 5 bases, with 12 bases left between them. The CDR3 spans 15 residues. CDR1 is MNHNY, CDR2 SVGAGI, per germline (reference sequence).

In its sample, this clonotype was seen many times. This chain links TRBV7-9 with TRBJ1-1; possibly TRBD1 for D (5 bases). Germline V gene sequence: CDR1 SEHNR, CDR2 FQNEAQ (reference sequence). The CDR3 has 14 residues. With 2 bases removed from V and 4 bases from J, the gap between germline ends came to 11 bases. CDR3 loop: CASSLWGSGTEAFF. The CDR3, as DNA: TGTGCCAGCAGCTTATGGGGGAGCGGCACTGAAGCTTTCTTT.

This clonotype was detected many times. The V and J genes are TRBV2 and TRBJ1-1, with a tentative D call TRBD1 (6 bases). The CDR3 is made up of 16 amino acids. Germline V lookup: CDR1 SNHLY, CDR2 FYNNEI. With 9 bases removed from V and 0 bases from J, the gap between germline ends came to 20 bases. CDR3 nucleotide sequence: TGTGCCAGTCCTCTTAGGGGGGGGAAGCTGAACACTGAAGCTTTCTTT. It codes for CASPLRGGKLNTEAFF.

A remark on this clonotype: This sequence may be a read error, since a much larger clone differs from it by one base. The CDR3 region has the DNA TGCAGCGTTGAAGATCAAGGGGAGCGGGACGGGGAGCAGCTCTTC. Residues: CSVEDQGERDGEQLF. V is TRBV29-1 and J is TRBJ2-1, with 7 positions matching TRBD2. This CDR3 is built from 15 residues. Germline CDR1 is SQVTM and CDR2 is ANQGSEA.

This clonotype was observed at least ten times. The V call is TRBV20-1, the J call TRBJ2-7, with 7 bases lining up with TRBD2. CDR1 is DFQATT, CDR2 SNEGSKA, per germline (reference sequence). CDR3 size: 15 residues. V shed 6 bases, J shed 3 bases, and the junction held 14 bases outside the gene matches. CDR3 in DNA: TGCAGTGCCCCTCGGCCGGGGGGAAGGAACTACGAGCAGTACTTC. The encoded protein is CSAPRPGGRNYEQYF.